This paragraph reports one TCR beta chain. Participants spanned ages about 18 to 100 years and resided in 20 to 30 US areas. The data derive from a study of blood T cell repertoires in COVID-19. Assay: immunoSEQ multiplex PCR; the TCRdb copy retains only in-frame clones and omits some. In the table there are around 140,000 clones, approximately 79% of which are singletons. This TCR was sampled from a woman between 50 and 59 years old who had recovered from COVID-19. The sequencing input was PBMCs or T cells enriched from blood (not recorded which).

CDR3 DNA: TGTGCCAGCAGCCTGGATAGGGGCAGGGGGAACACTGAAGCTTTCTTT. It encodes CASSLDRGRGNTEAFF. The V call is TRBV9, the J call TRBJ1-1; D perhaps matches TRBD1 (6 bases). Trimming took off 4 bases at V and 1 base at J, with 17 bases between the two ends. The V gene's germline CDR1 is SGDLS and CDR2 YYNGEE. This CDR3 has 16 amino acids.